One sample yielded the 5 T cell receptor beta chains listed below, sequenced in a study of beta chain features in type 1 diabetes. General observations from the study: TCRB CDR3s from Type 1 diabetes patients were moderately but significantly shorter in all four CD4+ subsets.

These TCRs' antigens remain unknown. Expressed TCRB transcripts were sequenced because the entire RNA isolate underwent reverse transcription. Profiled with immunoSEQ multiplex PCR; TCRdb holds only in-frame clones, not every one. The sample lists some 350,000 clones; approximately 13% were seen once. Sequenced: naive CD4+ T cells from blood. The receptors were sampled from a woman under 30 with type 1 diabetes.

The genes are TRBV5-1 and TRBJ2-1; D is possibly TRBD2 (5 bases). V shed 0 bases and J shed 7 bases, with 17 bases lying between them. CDR3 length: 16 amino acids. Germline loops: CDR1 SGHRS, CDR2 YFSETQ. The CDR3 nucleotides are TGCGCCAGCAGCTTGGCCGGGGTGCTACTTCGGAATGAGCAGTTCTTC. Translation: CASSLAGVLLRNEQFF.

The table lists this clone with a few counts. The chain recombines TRBV19 with TRBJ1-2, with TRBD1 matching over 7 bases. Germline V gene data show CDR1 as LNHDA and CDR2 as SQIVND (reference sequence). CDR3 length: 14 amino acids. The J segment lost 4 bases and the V segment lost 5 bases, leaving 7 bases of the junction unmatched. The CDR3 coding sequence is TGTGCCAGTAGTCTCACCCCAGGGGGCTATGGCTACACCTTC. Translating gives CASSLTPGGYGYTF. The full variable domain, in which reference TRBV19 and TRBJ1-2 provide the parts outside the CDR3, is DGGITQSPKYLFRKEGQNVTLSCEQNLNHDAMYWYRQDPGQGLRLIYYSQIVNDFQKGDIAEGYSVSREKKESFPLTVTSAQKNPTAFYLCASSLTPGGYGYTFGSGTRLTVV.

This clone occurred a few times. The J gene is TRBJ2-3, the V gene TRBV6-5; a possible D gene is TRBD2 (6 bases). Germline V gene data show CDR1 as MNHEY and CDR2 as SVGAGI. Trimming stripped 8 bases from V and 0 bases from J, with 15 bases between. The CDR3 sequence is 15 residues long. CDR3 amino acids: CASLTGTSSTDTQYF. CDR3 DNA: TGTGCCAGCCTAACCGGGACTTCCAGCACAGATACGCAGTATTTT.

The chain links TRBV18 to TRBJ1-1; D gene unclear. Trimming removed 1 base at V and 3 bases at J, with 12 bases between. Germline V lookup: CDR1 KGHSH, CDR2 LQKENI. This CDR3 is built from 15 residues. The CDR3 sequence is CASSPLQGSDTEAFF. CDR3 bases: TGTGCCAGCTCACCACTACAAGGGAGCGACACTGAAGCTTTCTTT.

The chain recombines TRBV19 with TRBJ2-5; D might be TRBD1 (5 bases). The CDR3 spans 13 residues. Germline V gene lookup returns CDR1 LNHDA and CDR2 SQIVND (reference sequence). V was pared by 8 bases and J by 0 bases, with 10 bases between. The CDR3 protein is CASSRQNQETQYF. The CDR3 DNA follows: TGTGCCAGTTCTAGACAGAACCAAGAGACCCAGTACTTC.